This record covers a single T cell receptor beta chain. Per the original methods: Amplification with reference gene primers provided the estimates of nucleated cell counts. Generated by immunoSEQ multiplex PCR, the TCRdb table keeps only in-frame clones and is missing some. D and trimming were read from the DNA, whereas the V and J calls and clone size are those reported in that table. Seen here are hundreds of thousands of clones, around nine tenths observed once, and the top ten hold about 1.3%. The source of the sample is a study of blood T cell repertoires in COVID-19. About the study: PBMCs, B-cell-depleted T cells, or T cells provided the cDNA or gDNA that made up the material.

Source material: peripheral blood. The TCR originated in a man at least 80 years old with acute or convalescent COVID-19.

In nucleotides, the CDR3 is TGTGCCAGCAGCCCTTCGGGTCCAGGGGCCTACGAGCAGTACTTC. Its protein is CASSPSGPGAYEQYF. V gene TRBV7-2 combines with J gene TRBJ2-7, with D tentatively TRBD1 (6 bases). The length of the CDR3 is 15 residues. Germline lookup yields CDR1 SGHTA and CDR2 FQGNSA. Trimming stripped 5 bases from V and 2 bases from J, with 16 bases between.